The 14 T cell receptor beta chains below all came from one sample that was sequenced in a study of vaccination and CD4 T cells after COVID-19. Treatment of the sample: roughly 10-day PBMC culture with coronavirus spike peptide pools or control peptides (ViraFEST assay). These CD4+ T cells came from an unexposed donor, sampled before the COVID-19 pandemic (2011-2018). These receptors' antigens are unknown. With the Oncomine TCR Beta short-read assay, DNA from cultured CD4+ T cells was sequenced. It was cultured CD4+ T cells from which genomic DNA was extracted. From the PCR reads, TCRdb called clonotypes with MiXCR, one entry per CDR3 protein. The sample yields more than 10,000 distinct CDR3 sequences, almost 30% seen once. The sequenced sample consisted of CD4+ T cells from blood, cultured in vitro. The source is a human donor in good health.

This clonotype was found a few times. This chain joins TRBV4-3 and TRBJ2-2, with D possibly being TRBD2 (6 bases). V was clipped by 6 bases and J by 3 bases, with 11 bases between them. The CDR3 spans 14 residues. Germline V CDR1 and CDR2: LGHNA, YSLEER. CDR3 region: CASSGGAHTGELFF. The CDR3 DNA reads as TGCGCCAGCAGTGGAGGGGCTCACACCGGGGAGCTGTTTTTT.

This clonotype is termed medium-sized. This chain links TRBV27 with TRBJ1-5; perhaps TRBD1 as D (6 bases). Looked up from germline, CDR1 is MNHEY and CDR2 is SMNVEV (reference sequence). Between the trimmed V and J ends, which lost 8 bases and 4 bases, there was a span of 12 bases. The length of the CDR3 is 13 residues. In nucleotides, the CDR3 is TGTGCCAGCCAGGGGACGTTTAATCAGCCCCAGCATTTT. It translates to CASQGTFNQPQHF.

The rearrangement uses TRBV28 and TRBJ2-7; 7 nucleotides align to TRBD1. The junction had 7 bases not matched to a gene; V was cut back by 5 bases and J by 3 bases. The CDR3 sequence is 14 residues long. The germline V gene has CDR1 MDHEN and CDR2 SYDVKM. The CDR3 bases are TGTGCCAGCAGTCTTTGGACAGGAAACTACGAGCAGTACTTC. It encodes CASSLWTGNYEQYF.

The chain links TRBV6-1 to TRBJ2-7; 10 bases line up with TRBD1. The CDR3 spans 14 residues. After removal of 6 bases from V and 3 bases from J, the junction contained 5 bases not matched to a gene. The germline CDR1 and CDR2 sequences are MNHNS and SASEGT. CDR3 bases: TGTGCCAGCAGCCGGGGACAGGGGCGCTACGAGCAGTACTTC. It yields the protein CASSRGQGRYEQYF.

The chain uses TRBV11-1 and TRBJ1-2; 12 bases map to TRBD1. The CDR3 sequence is 15 residues long. Germline V gene data show CDR1 as SGHAT and CDR2 as FQDESV (reference sequence). Unmatched junction bases numbered 4, after V lost 3 bases and J lost 5 bases. CDR3 in DNA: TGTGCCAGCAGCTTTGTGGGACAGGGGGCTTATGGCTACACCTTC. It yields the protein CASSFVGQGAYGYTF.

The V and J genes are TRBV28 and TRBJ2-1; the D gene is possibly TRBD2 (6 bases). Germline CDR1 reads MDHEN; CDR2 reads SYDVKM. Trimming pared 5 bases from V and 6 bases from J, leaving 14 bases between. CDR3 length: 14 amino acids. The CDR3 DNA follows: TGTGCCAGCAGTAACCTGGAGGGTCCCAATGAGCAGTTCTTC. It encodes CASSNLEGPNEQFF.

This clonotype was picked up a small number of times. Here the CDR3 DNA reads TGTGCCAGCCGGGGGACTAGCGGGTACCAAGAGACCCAGTACTTC. Residues: CASRGTSGYQETQYF. This chain joins TRBV2 and TRBJ2-5; 12 bases map to TRBD2. Germline CDR1 SNHLY, CDR2 FYNNEI. Trimming took 8 bases from V and 0 from J; bases not matched to a gene: 4. This CDR3 spans 15 amino acids.

The DNA of the CDR3 is TGTGCCACCAGCCCACTTGGGGGTGCCCTTTACGAGCAGTACTTC. This gives the protein CATSPLGGALYEQYF. The chain carries TRBV15 and TRBJ2-7; the D call may be TRBD1 or TRBD2 (5 bases each). The CDR3 length is 15 residues. Germline assignment: CDR1 LNHNV and CDR2 YYDKDF (reference sequence). Trimming removed 5 bases from V and 4 bases from J, with 18 bases in between.

This clonotype was seen only a few times. The V gene is TRBV5-4, the J gene TRBJ2-3, with D unresolved. Trimming took off 4 bases at V and 0 bases at J, with 3 bases between the two ends. The CDR3 has 12 amino acids. Germline CDR1 SGHNT, CDR2 YYREEE (reference sequence). CDR3 in amino acids: CASSKSTDTQYF. CDR3 coding DNA: TGTGCCAGCAGCAAAAGCACAGATACGCAGTATTTT. Supplemented by reference TRBV5-4 and TRBJ2-3, the full variable domain reads ETGVTQSPTHLIKTRGQQVTLRCSSQSGHNTVSWYQQALGQGPQFIFQYYREEENGRGNFPPRFSGLQFPNYSSELNVNALELDDSALYLCASSKSTDTQYFGPGTRLTVL.

This chain links TRBV5-8 with TRBJ1-1, with D unclear. Germline CDR1 and CDR2: SGHTS and YDEGEE. This CDR3 comprises 16 residues. V was shortened by 0 bases and J by 0 bases, with 12 bases between the two germline ends. The CDR3 reads CASSLVGGRVNTEAFF. CDR3 DNA: TGTGCCAGCAGCTTGGTGGGTGGCAGAGTGAACACTGAAGCTTTCTTT.

The sample holds a few counts of this clonotype. The rearrangement joins TRBV28 to TRBJ1-1, with D uncertain. Per the germline V gene, CDR1 is MDHEN and CDR2 is SYDVKM. V was pared by 5 bases and J by 2 bases, with 9 bases between. CDR3 length equals 13 residues. The CDR3 DNA reads TGTGCCAGCAGTATCCAGGCCAACACTGAAGCTTTCTTT. Encoded protein: CASSIQANTEAFF.

This chain joins TRBV27 and TRBJ2-7; a possible D gene is TRBD1 (6 bases). CDR3 length equals 15 residues. The V end was cut by 8 bases, the J end by 3 bases, with 20 bases between. Germline V gene data show CDR1 as MNHEY and CDR2 as SMNVEV (reference sequence). The CDR3 region is CASSNSGTYNYEQYF. The CDR3 DNA follows: TGTGCCAGCTCAAACTCCGGGACATATAACTACGAGCAGTACTTC.

The J gene is TRBJ2-3, the V gene TRBV6-2 or TRBV6-3; no firm D call. V lost 9 bases, J lost 1 base, and 14 bases lay in between. Germline assignment: CDR1 MNHEY and CDR2 SVGEGT. The CDR3 spans 14 residues. The CDR3 reads CASFIPGGTDTQYF. The CDR3 DNA follows: TGTGCCAGTTTCATACCAGGAGGCACAGATACGCAGTATTTT.

The genes are TRBV6-1 and TRBJ1-3; D gene ambiguous. V dropped 11 bases and J dropped 7 bases, with 12 bases sitting between them. CDR3 length equals 11 residues. Germline V gene data show CDR1 as MNHNS and CDR2 as SASEGT. The CDR3 here is CAGGSSNTIYF. In DNA form, the CDR3 reads TGTGCCGGTGGGAGTTCTAACACCATATATTTT.